The present T cell receptor beta chain was sequenced within a study of PD-1 and CTLA-4 blockade in melanoma. V was pared by 1 base and J by 0 bases, with 6 bases of the junction left unmatched. The CDR3 spans 16 residues. Germline V gene sequence: CDR1 SGHKS, CDR2 YYEKEE (reference sequence). Profiled with immunoSEQ multiplex PCR; TCRdb holds only in-frame clones, not every one. The sample yields 25,000 to 40,000 clones, about 88% seen once. The source is a human donor with melanoma. The input for sequencing was CD8+ T cells from peripheral blood, taken from a patient given anti-PD-1 treatment. The chain couples TRBV5-5 to TRBJ1-1, with 7 bases identical to TRBD1. In nucleotides, the CDR3 is TGTGCCAGCAGCTTGACAGGGGCGAAAATGAACACTGAAGCTTTCTTT. Its protein is CASSLTGAKMNTEAFF.